This T cell receptor (beta chain) was identified during a study of blood T cell repertoires in COVID-19. How the authors handled the data: Reference gene primer amplification gave estimated nucleated cell counts. TCRdb's table, derived via immunoSEQ multiplex PCR, lists solely in-frame clones and lacks some. V, J and clone size reflect that table, while D and trimming were determined from the DNA. The sample consists of about 190,000 clones, around 86% of them appearing once. J was trimmed by 5 bases and V by 6 bases; bases with no gene match: 10. This CDR3 is 15 amino acids long. Germline-derived CDR1 and CDR2 are KGHSH and LQKENI.

The origin of this receptor is a woman in her twenties or thirties with active or convalescent COVID-19. Material for sequencing was peripheral blood. This chain uses TRBV18 with TRBJ1-1, with 9 bases matching TRBD1. DNA of the CDR3: TGTGCCAGCTCGTCTAACAGGGGGCGAAGAACTGAAGCTTTCTTT. Amino acid sequence: CASSSNRGRRTEAFF.